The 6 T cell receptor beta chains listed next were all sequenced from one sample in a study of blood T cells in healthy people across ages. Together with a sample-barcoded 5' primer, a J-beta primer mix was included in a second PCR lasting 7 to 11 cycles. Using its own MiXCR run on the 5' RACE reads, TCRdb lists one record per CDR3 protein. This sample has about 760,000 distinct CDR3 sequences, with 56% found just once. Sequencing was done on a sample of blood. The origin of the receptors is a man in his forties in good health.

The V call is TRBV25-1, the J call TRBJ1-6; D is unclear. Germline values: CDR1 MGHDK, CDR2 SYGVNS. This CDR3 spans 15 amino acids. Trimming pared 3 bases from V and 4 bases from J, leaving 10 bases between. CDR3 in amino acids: CASSELTAYNSPLHF. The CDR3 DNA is TGTGCCAGCAGTGAGTTAACAGCTTATAATTCACCCCTCCACTTT.

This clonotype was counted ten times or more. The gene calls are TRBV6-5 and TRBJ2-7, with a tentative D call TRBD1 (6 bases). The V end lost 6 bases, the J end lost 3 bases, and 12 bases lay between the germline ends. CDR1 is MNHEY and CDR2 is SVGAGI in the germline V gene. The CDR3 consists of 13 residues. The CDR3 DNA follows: TGTGCCAGCAGCCGCGGACAGAACTACGAGCAGTACTTC. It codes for CASSRGQNYEQYF.

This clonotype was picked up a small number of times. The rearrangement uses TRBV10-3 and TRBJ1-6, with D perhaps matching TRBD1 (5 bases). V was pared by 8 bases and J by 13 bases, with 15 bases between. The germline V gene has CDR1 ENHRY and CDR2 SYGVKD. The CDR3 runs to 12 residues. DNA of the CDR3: TGTGCCATCCGGGACTGGGAGTCCCCCCTCCACTTT. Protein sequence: CAIRDWESPLHF.

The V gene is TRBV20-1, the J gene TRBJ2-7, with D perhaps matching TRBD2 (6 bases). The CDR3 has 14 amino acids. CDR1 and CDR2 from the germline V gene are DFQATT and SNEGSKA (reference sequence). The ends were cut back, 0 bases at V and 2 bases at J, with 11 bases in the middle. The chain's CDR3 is CSARDRGLPYEQYF. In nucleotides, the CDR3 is TGCAGTGCTAGAGATCGGGGACTTCCCTACGAGCAGTACTTC.

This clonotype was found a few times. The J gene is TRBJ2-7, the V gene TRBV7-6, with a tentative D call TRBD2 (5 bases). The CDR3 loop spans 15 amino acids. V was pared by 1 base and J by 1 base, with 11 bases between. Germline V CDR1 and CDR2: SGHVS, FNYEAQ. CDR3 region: CASSLEPGNSYEQYF. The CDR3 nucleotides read TGTGCCAGCAGCTTAGAACCCGGGAATTCCTACGAGCAGTACTTC.

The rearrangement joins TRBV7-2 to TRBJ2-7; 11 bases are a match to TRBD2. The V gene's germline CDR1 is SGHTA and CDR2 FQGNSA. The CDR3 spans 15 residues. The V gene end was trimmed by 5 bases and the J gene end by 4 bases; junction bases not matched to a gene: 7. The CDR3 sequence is CASSKTSGSQYEQYF. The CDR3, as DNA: TGTGCCAGCAGCAAAACTAGCGGGAGTCAATACGAGCAGTACTTC.